The TCR beta chain described here comes from a study of blood T cell repertoires in COVID-19. Losses at the gene ends were 6 bases for V and 2 bases for J; bases not matched to a gene: 9. CDR1 and CDR2 from the germline V gene are LNHDA and SQIVND (reference sequence). The CDR3 runs to 15 residues. This clone was found once. TCRdb keeps only in-frame clones here, not all; method: immunoSEQ multiplex PCR. The sample has tens of thousands of clones, roughly four fifths seen once. The gene calls are TRBV19 and TRBJ1-2; TRBD1 aligns across 7 bases. Material: peripheral blood. This sequence originates from a human donor with acute or convalescent COVID-19. The donor label of this sample is uncertain. The CDR3 loop reads CASREQGNINYGYTF. CDR3 coding DNA: TGTGCCAGTAGAGAACAGGGGAACATAAACTATGGCTACACCTTC.